The 7 T cell receptor beta chains below were found in one sample sequenced in a study of blood T cell repertoires in COVID-19. The method was immunoSEQ multiplex PCR; TCRdb's version includes in-frame clones alone and lacks a portion of them. The sample contains roughly 200,000 clones, about four fifths of which appear only once. The sequenced sample was peripheral blood. These receptors all come from a woman aged 40 to 49 with COVID-19, enrolled during active disease.

This clone has a single count. This chain joins TRBV19 and TRBJ1-1, with unresolved D. This CDR3 has 12 residues. The V end lost 5 bases, the J end lost 5 bases, and 9 bases lay between the germline ends. Looked up from germline, CDR1 is LNHDA and CDR2 is SQIVND (reference sequence). The CDR3 bases are TGTGCCAGTAGTTATAGGAGAACTGAAGCTTTCTTT. Its protein product is CASSYRRTEAFF.

This chain links TRBV4-1 with TRBJ2-3; a possible D gene is TRBD2 (5 bases). Between the trimmed V and J ends, which lost 4 bases and 5 bases, there was a span of 13 bases. The CDR3 spans 14 residues. Germline loops: CDR1 MGHRA, CDR2 YSYEKL. CDR3 bases: TGCGCCAGCAGCCCCAATGGAGGAAAAGATACGCAGTATTTT. Translated, it gives CASSPNGGKDTQYF.

V gene TRBV6-4 combines with J gene TRBJ1-5; 8 bases are a match to TRBD1. V gave up 6 bases and J gave up 1 base; unmatched junction bases: 5. The CDR3 has 15 residues. CDR1 is MRHNA, CDR2 SNTAGT, per germline. CDR3 loop: CASSAQGGSNQPQHF. The CDR3 DNA reads TGTGCCAGCAGCGCACAGGGGGGCAGCAATCAGCCCCAGCATTTT.

This clone was counted once. The V and J genes are TRBV7-2 and TRBJ1-2; 8 bases map to TRBD1. The length of the CDR3 is 16 residues. The germline V gene encodes CDR1 SGHTA and CDR2 FQGNSA. The V segment lost 4 bases and the J segment 7 bases; nucleotides outside the gene matches: 14. CDR3 protein: CASSSLLGQGGSGYTF. The CDR3, as DNA: TGTGCCAGCAGCTCCTTACTTGGACAGGGAGGTTCTGGCTACACCTTC.

The chain is built from TRBV25-1 and TRBJ2-1, with D perhaps TRBD2 (6 bases). Germline V CDR1 and CDR2: MGHDK, SYGVNS. The CDR3 is 14 residues long. V was shortened by 8 bases and J by 4 bases, with 15 bases between the two germline ends. Here the CDR3 DNA reads TGTGCCAGCCTCCCGCGGGAAATATACAATGAGCAGTTCTTC. Amino acid sequence: CASLPREIYNEQFF.

The chain couples TRBV5-4 to TRBJ2-1; D may be TRBD2 (5 bases). CDR3 length: 18 residues. Germline V lookup: CDR1 SGHNT, CDR2 YYREEE (reference sequence). Between the trimmed V and J ends, which lost 0 bases and 4 bases, there was a span of 20 bases. The CDR3 here is CASSLGLARRVLYNEQFF. As DNA, the CDR3 is TGTGCCAGCAGCTTGGGGTTAGCGCGGAGAGTCCTTTACAATGAGCAGTTCTTC.

This sequence joins TRBV29-1 and TRBJ2-2, with TRBD2 matching over 8 bases. With 5 bases clipped from V and 5 bases from J, the junction kept 22 bases outside the gene matches. Germline CDR1 is SQVTM and CDR2 is ANQGSEA. This CDR3 spans 19 amino acids. The CDR3 region has the DNA TGCAGCGTTCAGTCCAGGGAGCGGGGGTGGTGGGAGAGAACCGGGGAGCTGTTTTTT. Its protein product is CSVQSRERGWWERTGELFF.